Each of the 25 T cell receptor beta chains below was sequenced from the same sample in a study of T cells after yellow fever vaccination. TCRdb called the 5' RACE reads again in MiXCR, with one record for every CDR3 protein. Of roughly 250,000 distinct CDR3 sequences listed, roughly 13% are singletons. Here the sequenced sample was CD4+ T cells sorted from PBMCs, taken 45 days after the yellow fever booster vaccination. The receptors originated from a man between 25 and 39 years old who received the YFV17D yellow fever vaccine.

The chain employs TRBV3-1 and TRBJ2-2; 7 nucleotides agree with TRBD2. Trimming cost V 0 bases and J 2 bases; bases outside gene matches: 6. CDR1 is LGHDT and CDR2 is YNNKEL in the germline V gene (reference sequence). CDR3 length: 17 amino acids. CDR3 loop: CASSQEVIAGNTGELFF. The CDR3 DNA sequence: TGTGCCAGCAGCCAAGAGGTTATAGCGGGCAACACCGGGGAGCTGTTTTTT.

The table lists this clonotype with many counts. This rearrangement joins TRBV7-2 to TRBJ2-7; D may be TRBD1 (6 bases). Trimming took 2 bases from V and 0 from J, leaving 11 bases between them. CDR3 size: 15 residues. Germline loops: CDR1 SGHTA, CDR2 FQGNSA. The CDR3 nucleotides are TGTGCCAGCAGCTTACTAAACAGGGTCTCCTACGAGCAGTACTTC. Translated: CASSLLNRVSYEQYF.

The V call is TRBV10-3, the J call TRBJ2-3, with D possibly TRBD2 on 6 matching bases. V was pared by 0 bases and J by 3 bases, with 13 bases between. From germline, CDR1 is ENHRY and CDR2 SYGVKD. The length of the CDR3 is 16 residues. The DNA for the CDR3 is TGTGCCATCAGTGAGTCGGGCGGGATGGGGACAGATACGCAGTATTTT. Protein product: CAISESGGMGTDTQYF.

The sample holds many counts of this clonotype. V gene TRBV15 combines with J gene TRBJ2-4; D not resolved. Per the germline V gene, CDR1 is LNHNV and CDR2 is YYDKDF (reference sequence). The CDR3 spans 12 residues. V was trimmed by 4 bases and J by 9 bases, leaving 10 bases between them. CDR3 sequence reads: CATSTALSIQYF. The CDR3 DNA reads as TGTGCCACCAGCACCGCGTTGTCCATTCAGTACTTC.

In DNA form, the CDR3 reads TGTGCCAGCAGCTTAGTGGCCGCACGGTCTAATATCGGGGAGCTGTTTTTT. Encoded protein: CASSLVAARSNIGELFF. V gene TRBV7-2 combines with J gene TRBJ2-2; unclear D gene. The ends were cut back, 1 base at V and 7 bases at J, with 19 bases in the middle. CDR3 length: 17 residues. Germline loops: CDR1 SGHTA, CDR2 FQGNSA.

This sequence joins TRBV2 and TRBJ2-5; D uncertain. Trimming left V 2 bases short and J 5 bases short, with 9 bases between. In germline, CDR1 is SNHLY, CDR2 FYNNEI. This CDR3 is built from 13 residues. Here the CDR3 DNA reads TGTGCCAGCAGTGAAAAGTCAGTCGAGACCCAGTACTTC. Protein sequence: CASSEKSVETQYF.

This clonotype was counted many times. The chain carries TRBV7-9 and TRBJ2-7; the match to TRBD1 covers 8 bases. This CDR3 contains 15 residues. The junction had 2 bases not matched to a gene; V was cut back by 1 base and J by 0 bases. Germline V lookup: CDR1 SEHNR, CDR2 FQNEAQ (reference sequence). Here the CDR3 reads CASSLVGQGSYEQYF. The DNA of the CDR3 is TGTGCCAGCAGCTTAGTTGGACAGGGCTCCTACGAGCAGTACTTC.

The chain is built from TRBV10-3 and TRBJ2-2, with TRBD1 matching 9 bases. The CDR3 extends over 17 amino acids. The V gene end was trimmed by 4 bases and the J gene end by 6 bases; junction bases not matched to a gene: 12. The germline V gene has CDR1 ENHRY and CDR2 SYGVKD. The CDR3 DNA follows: TGTGCCATCAGTGGGGAAAGGACAGGGGTGTCTTCCGGGGAGCTGTTTTTT. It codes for CAISGERTGVSSGELFF.

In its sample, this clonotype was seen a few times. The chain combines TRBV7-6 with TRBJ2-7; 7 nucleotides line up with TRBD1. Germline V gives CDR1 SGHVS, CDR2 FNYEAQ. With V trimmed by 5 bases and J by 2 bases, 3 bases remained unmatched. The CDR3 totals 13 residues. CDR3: CASSTGTAYEQYF. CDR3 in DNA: TGTGCCAGCAGCACGGGGACAGCCTACGAGCAGTACTTC.

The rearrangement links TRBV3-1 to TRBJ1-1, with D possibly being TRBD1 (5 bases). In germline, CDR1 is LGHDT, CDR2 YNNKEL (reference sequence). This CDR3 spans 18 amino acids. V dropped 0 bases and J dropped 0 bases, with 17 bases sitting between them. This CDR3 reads CASSQDRSGGTMNTEAFF. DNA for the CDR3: TGTGCCAGCAGCCAAGATAGGAGTGGGGGAACTATGAACACTGAAGCTTTCTTT.

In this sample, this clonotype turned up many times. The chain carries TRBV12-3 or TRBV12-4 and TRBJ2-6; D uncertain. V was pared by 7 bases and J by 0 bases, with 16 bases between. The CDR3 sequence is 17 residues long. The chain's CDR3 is CASILSNLYSGANVLTF. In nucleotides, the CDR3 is TGTGCCAGCATCCTGTCCAACCTTTACTCTGGGGCCAACGTCCTGACTTTC.

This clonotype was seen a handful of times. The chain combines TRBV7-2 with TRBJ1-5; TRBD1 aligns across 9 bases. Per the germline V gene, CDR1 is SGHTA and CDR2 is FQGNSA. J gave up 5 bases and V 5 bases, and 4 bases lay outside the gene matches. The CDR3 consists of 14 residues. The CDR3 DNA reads TGTGCCAGCAGCGCGGACAGGGGAGATCAGCCCCAGCATTTT. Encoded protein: CASSADRGDQPQHF.

The DNA of the CDR3 is TGTGCCAGCAGCTCAAAGACCCACGCCCAGAGCGAGCAGTACTTC. Protein: CASSSKTHAQSEQYF. The chain couples TRBV7-8 to TRBJ2-7; D gene uncertain. Germline assignment: CDR1 SGHVS and CDR2 FQNEAQ. This CDR3 region has 15 residues. V was trimmed by 4 bases and J by 6 bases, leaving 19 bases between them. Supplemented by reference TRBV7-8 and TRBJ2-7, the full variable domain reads GAGVSQSPRYKVAKRGQDVALRCDPISGHVSLFWYQQALGQGPEFLTYFQNEAQLDKSGLPSDRFFAERPEGSVSTLKIQRTQQEDSAVYLCASSSKTHAQSEQYFGPGTRLTVT.

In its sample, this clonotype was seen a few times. CDR3 in DNA: TGTGCCAGCGGTGACAGACCCTACGAGCAGTACTTC. Its translation: CASGDRPYEQYF. The V gene is TRBV6-2 or TRBV6-3, the J gene TRBJ2-7; tentatively, D is TRBD1 (5 bases). Germline V lookup: CDR1 MNHEY, CDR2 SVGEGT. This CDR3 is 12 amino acids long. Trimming took off 8 bases at V and 2 bases at J, with 10 bases between the two ends.

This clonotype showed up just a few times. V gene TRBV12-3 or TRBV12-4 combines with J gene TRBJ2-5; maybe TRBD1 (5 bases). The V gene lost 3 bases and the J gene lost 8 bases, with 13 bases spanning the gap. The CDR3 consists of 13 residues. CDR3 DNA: TGTGCCAGCAGTTTGTCCAGGGTCTTTACCCAGTACTTC. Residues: CASSLSRVFTQYF.

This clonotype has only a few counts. For the CDR3, the DNA is TGCAGTGCTAGAGCGAGGCTTGGAGTTCATAATTCACCCCTCCACTTT. Translation: CSARARLGVHNSPLHF. The chain combines TRBV20-1 with TRBJ1-6; no clear D gene. CDR1 and CDR2 from the germline V gene are DFQATT and SNEGSKA (reference sequence). The CDR3 has 16 amino acids. V was shortened by 1 base and J by 5 bases, with 15 bases between the two germline ends.

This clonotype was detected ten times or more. Here the CDR3 DNA reads TGTGCCAGCAGCAGGGGGGGTTACGAGCAGTACTTC. Translation gives CASSRGGYEQYF. The rearrangement links TRBV28 to TRBJ2-7; tentatively, D is TRBD1 or TRBD2 (7 bases each). The V gene lost 6 bases and the J gene lost 4 bases, with 10 bases spanning the gap. Germline V gene data show CDR1 as MDHEN and CDR2 as SYDVKM. This CDR3 has 12 residues.

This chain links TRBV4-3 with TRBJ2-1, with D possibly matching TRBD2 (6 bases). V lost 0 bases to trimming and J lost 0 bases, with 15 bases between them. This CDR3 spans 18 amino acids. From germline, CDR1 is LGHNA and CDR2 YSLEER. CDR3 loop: CASSQDMGGWGSYNEQFF. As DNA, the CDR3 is TGCGCCAGCAGCCAAGATATGGGGGGATGGGGCTCCTACAATGAGCAGTTCTTC.

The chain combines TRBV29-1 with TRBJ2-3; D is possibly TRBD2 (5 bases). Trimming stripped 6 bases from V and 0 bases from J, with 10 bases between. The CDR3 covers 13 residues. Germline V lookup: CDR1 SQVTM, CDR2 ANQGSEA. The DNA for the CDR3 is TGCAGCGTGGGAGCTATAAGCACAGATACGCAGTATTTT. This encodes CSVGAISTDTQYF.

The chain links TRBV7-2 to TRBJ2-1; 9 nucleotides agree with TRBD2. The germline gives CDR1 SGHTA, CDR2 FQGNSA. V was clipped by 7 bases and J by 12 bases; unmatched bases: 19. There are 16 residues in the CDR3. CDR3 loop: CASTSAGSSGSIGQFF. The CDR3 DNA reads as TGTGCCAGCACCTCGGCGGGGAGTAGCGGGAGTATCGGGCAGTTCTTC.

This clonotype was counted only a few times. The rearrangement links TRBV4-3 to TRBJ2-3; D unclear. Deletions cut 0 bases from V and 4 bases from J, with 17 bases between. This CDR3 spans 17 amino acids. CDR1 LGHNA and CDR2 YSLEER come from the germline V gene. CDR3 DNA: TGCGCCAGCAGCCAAGAGACGTCAGCGTGGAGCGCAGATACGCAGTATTTT. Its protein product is CASSQETSAWSADTQYF.

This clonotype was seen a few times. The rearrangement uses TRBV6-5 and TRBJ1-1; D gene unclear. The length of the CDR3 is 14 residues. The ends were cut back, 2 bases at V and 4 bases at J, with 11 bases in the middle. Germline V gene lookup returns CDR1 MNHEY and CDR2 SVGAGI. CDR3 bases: TGTGCCAGCAGTTACATAGGGTTGGGCACTGAAGCTTTCTTT. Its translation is CASSYIGLGTEAFF.

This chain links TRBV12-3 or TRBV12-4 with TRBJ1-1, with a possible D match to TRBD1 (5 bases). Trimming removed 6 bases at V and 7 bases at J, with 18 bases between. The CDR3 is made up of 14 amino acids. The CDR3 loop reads CASSMGPGRIEAFF. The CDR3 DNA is TGTGCCAGCAGCATGGGGCCTGGGCGTATTGAAGCTTTCTTT.

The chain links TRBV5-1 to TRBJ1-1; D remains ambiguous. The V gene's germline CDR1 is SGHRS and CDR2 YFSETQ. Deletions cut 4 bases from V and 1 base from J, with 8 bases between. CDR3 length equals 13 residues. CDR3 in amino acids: CASSGQENTEAFF. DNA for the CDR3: TGCGCCAGCAGCGGCCAGGAGAACACTGAAGCTTTCTTT.

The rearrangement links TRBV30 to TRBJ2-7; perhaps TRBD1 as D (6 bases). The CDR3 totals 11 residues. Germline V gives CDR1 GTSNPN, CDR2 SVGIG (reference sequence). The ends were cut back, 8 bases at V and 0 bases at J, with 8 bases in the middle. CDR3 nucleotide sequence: TGTGCCAGGGGGTACTCCTACGAGCAGTACTTC. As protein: CARGYSYEQYF.